This entry describes one T cell receptor beta chain. The antigen is not known. Cells defined as naive were viable CD3+CD4+ or CD3+CD8+ and CCR7+CD45RA+CD45RO-CD95-CD27+CD28+. The related graft donor's blood sample was taken on the day of bone marrow donation. This CDR3 contains 14 residues. CDR1 is SGHRS, CDR2 YFSETQ, per germline. J gave up 5 bases and V 4 bases, and 5 bases lay outside the gene matches. The data derive from a study of T cells after posttransplantation cyclophosphamide. Study-level points and caveats: Skin or GI-infiltrating T cells shared few TRB sequences with blood. Later post-transplant blood repertoires were often dominated by donor CD8+ memory clones.

Generated by immunoSEQ multiplex PCR, the TCRdb table keeps only in-frame clones and is missing some. Here the sample spans under 35,000 clones, 90% to 95% being singletons. The chain has TRBV5-1 and TRBJ1-4, with TRBD1 matching over 7 bases. The sequencing input was naive CD4+ T cells sorted from PBMCs. The sequence was collected from a woman in her sixties or seventies in good health, CMV-negative, and a related stem cell transplant donor. CDR3 nucleotides: TGCGCCAGCAGCATGGGACAGCCAAATGAAAAACTGTTTTTT. Amino acid sequence: CASSMGQPNEKLFF.